This T cell receptor beta chain was obtained from a study of control samples from healthy donors and cancer patients. Method: immunoSEQ multiplex PCR; TCRdb's copy keeps in-frame clones and lacks some. This sample's table has about 190,000 clones. V was clipped by 0 bases and J by 4 bases, with 9 bases between them. CDR3 length: 14 residues. CDR1 and CDR2 (germline): MNHEY, SVGAGI. The sequencing sample was made of blood. The TCR comes from a woman under 40 in good health. The chain carries TRBV6-5 and TRBJ1-1; D is unclear. CDR3 coding DNA: TGTGCCAGCAGTTACTCGACTTTCAGCACTGAAGCTTTCTTT. It codes for CASSYSTFSTEAFF.